The entry below gives a single TCR beta chain sequence along with its context. What it binds is not known. These data originate in a study of cytomegalovirus exposure and HLA in healthy donors. Amplification used 60 Vbeta primers and 13 Jbeta primers. Some clones are missing from TCRdb's copy, which holds only in-frame ones; the method was immunoSEQ multiplex PCR. Of 95,000 to 100,000 clones listed, about four fifths are singletons. Study findings and constraints: Reportedly, a later analysis found an Asian-associated ancestry cluster had fewer N-insertions than the roughly 700-donor mean.

Per germline, CDR1 SGDLS and CDR2 YYNGEE. V dropped 0 bases and J dropped 4; count of bases not matched to a gene: 20. The CDR3 sequence is 20 residues long. The study sampled nominally healthy donors, though unrecorded immune exposures were likely. This chain joins TRBV9 and TRBJ2-5, with 8 bases fitting TRBD2. Sequencing was carried out using PBMCs. This clonotype was obtained from a human donor in good health. The CDR3 reads CASSVVPTSPGLGRGETQYF. CDR3 DNA: TGTGCCAGCAGCGTAGTTCCTACGTCCCCGGGACTAGGCAGAGGAGAGACCCAGTACTTC.